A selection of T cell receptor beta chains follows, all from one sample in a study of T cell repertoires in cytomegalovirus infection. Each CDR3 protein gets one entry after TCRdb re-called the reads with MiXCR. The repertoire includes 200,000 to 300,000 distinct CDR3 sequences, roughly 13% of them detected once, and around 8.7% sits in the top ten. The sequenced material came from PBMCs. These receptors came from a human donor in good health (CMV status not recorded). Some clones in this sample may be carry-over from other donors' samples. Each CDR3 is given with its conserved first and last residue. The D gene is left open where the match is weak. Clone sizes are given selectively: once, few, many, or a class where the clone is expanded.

CDR3 DNA: TGTGCCAGCAGCTTGGGGCCGTCCGCCAAAAACATTCAGTACTTC; CDR3 protein: CASSLGPSAKNIQYF; J gene: TRBJ2-4; clone size: few; D gene: NA; V gene: TRBV5-6
CDR3 DNA: TGTGCCAGCAGCTTAAAGGGGCACCGCGGAGGGGGCTACACCTTC; CDR3 protein: CASSLKGHRGGGYTF; J gene: TRBJ1-2; clone size: NA; D gene: NA; V gene: TRBV13
CDR3 DNA: TGTGCCAGCAGTGAACAGGTGGATGTCGAGCAGTACTTC; CDR3 protein: CASSEQVDVEQYF; J gene: TRBJ2-7; clone size: few; D gene: NA; V gene: TRBV6-2/TRBV6-3
CDR3 DNA: TGTGCCATCAGTTCTAGGCGGGACAGCTCCTACGAGCAGTACTTC; CDR3 protein: CAISSRRDSSYEQYF; J gene: TRBJ2-7; clone size: NA; D gene: NA; V gene: TRBV10-3
CDR3 DNA: TGTGCCAGCAGCCACGTCGGACAGTCTGGGGCCAACGTCCTGACTTTC; CDR3 protein: CASSHVGQSGANVLTF; J gene: TRBJ2-6; clone size: NA; D gene: NA; V gene: TRBV2
CDR3 DNA: TGTGCCAGCAGAAACATTCTCAGGGATAACTATGGCTACACCTTC; CDR3 protein: CASRNILRDNYGYTF; J gene: TRBJ1-2; clone size: few; D gene: NA; V gene: TRBV6-2/TRBV6-3
CDR3 DNA: TGTGCCAGCAGCTTCTTTGGGGGGGGCAATCAGCCCCAGCATTTT; CDR3 protein: CASSFFGGGNQPQHF; J gene: TRBJ1-5; clone size: many; D gene: NA; V gene: TRBV7-8
CDR3 DNA: TGCAGCGTACAGGGGAGCACAGATACGCAGTATTTT; CDR3 protein: CSVQGSTDTQYF; J gene: TRBJ2-3; clone size: few; D gene: TRBD1; V gene: TRBV29-1
CDR3 DNA: TGTGCCAGCAGTGATGGGACAGGGGAAGGGACCAACTATGGCTACACCTTC; CDR3 protein: CASSDGTGEGTNYGYTF; J gene: TRBJ1-2; clone size: many; D gene: TRBD1; V gene: TRBV27
CDR3 DNA: TGTGCCAGCAGCAATGGACTAGCGGGCTACGAGCAGTACTTC; CDR3 protein: CASSNGLAGYEQYF; J gene: TRBJ2-7; clone size: many; D gene: TRBD2; V gene: TRBV7-2
CDR3 DNA: TGCAGTGCTAGAGGCTTCCCGGGACAGGAAGGGTATGAGCAGTTCTTC; CDR3 protein: CSARGFPGQEGYEQFF; J gene: TRBJ2-1; clone size: NA; D gene: TRBD1; V gene: TRBV20-1
CDR3 DNA: TGTGCCAGTAGTATAGGAGGGCCAGGACGGGAGCAGTTCTTC; CDR3 protein: CASSIGGPGREQFF; J gene: TRBJ2-1; clone size: many; D gene: NA; V gene: TRBV19
CDR3 DNA: TGTGCCAGTACACCTCCTACAGGGTCAATCGAGCAGTTCTTC; CDR3 protein: CASTPPTGSIEQFF; J gene: TRBJ2-1; clone size: many; D gene: NA; V gene: TRBV19
CDR3 DNA: TGTGCCAGCAGTTCGACAGGACATAGGGCCACTGAAGCTTTCTTT; CDR3 protein: CASSSTGHRATEAFF; J gene: TRBJ1-1; clone size: NA; D gene: NA; V gene: TRBV28
CDR3 DNA: TGTGCCAGCAGCTTAGAATCCCCTAGCGGCGCAATCTACGAGCAGTACTTC; CDR3 protein: CASSLESPSGAIYEQYF; J gene: TRBJ2-7; clone size: few; D gene: TRBD2; V gene: TRBV7-9
CDR3 DNA: TGTGCCAGCAGCCTACTCCTCAGGGGCTCCTATAATTCACCCCTCCACTTT; CDR3 protein: CASSLLLRGSYNSPLHF; J gene: TRBJ1-6; clone size: NA; D gene: NA; V gene: TRBV7-9
CDR3 DNA: TGTGCCAGCAGCTTTTACCGGGCCGAGACCCAGTACTTC; CDR3 protein: CASSFYRAETQYF; J gene: TRBJ2-5; clone size: NA; D gene: NA; V gene: TRBV7-8
CDR3 DNA: TGCAGTGCAACAAGGGACAGGGGCTACGAGCAGTACTTC; CDR3 protein: CSATRDRGYEQYF; J gene: TRBJ2-7; clone size: few; D gene: TRBD1; V gene: TRBV20-1
CDR3 DNA: TGTGCCAGCAGCCCGTGGACAGGGCCAGGATTAGGGGCCAACGTCCTGACTTTC; CDR3 protein: CASSPWTGPGLGANVLTF; J gene: TRBJ2-6; clone size: many; D gene: TRBD1; V gene: TRBV11-1
CDR3 DNA: TGTGCCAGCTCACCAGACGTCGCTTTCTACGAGCAGTACTTC; CDR3 protein: CASSPDVAFYEQYF; J gene: TRBJ2-7; clone size: NA; D gene: NA; V gene: TRBV18
CDR3 DNA: TGTGCCATCAGCCTGGGGACAGTAACCGAGCAGTACTTC; CDR3 protein: CAISLGTVTEQYF; J gene: TRBJ2-7; clone size: NA; D gene: TRBD1; V gene: TRBV7-4
CDR3 DNA: TGTGCCAGTAGGGTCTGGACTAGCGGGAGCGATGAGCAGTTCTTC; CDR3 protein: CASRVWTSGSDEQFF; J gene: TRBJ2-1; clone size: NA; D gene: TRBD2; V gene: TRBV19
CDR3 DNA: TGTGCCATCAGTGAGGGACCGAACTATGGCTACACCTTC; CDR3 protein: CAISEGPNYGYTF; J gene: TRBJ1-2; clone size: NA; D gene: NA; V gene: TRBV10-3
CDR3 DNA: TGCGCCAGCAGCCAAGTAGCAAGAGATACGCAGTATTTT; CDR3 protein: CASSQVARDTQYF; J gene: TRBJ2-3; clone size: few; D gene: NA; V gene: TRBV4-3
CDR3 DNA: TGCAGCGTAGAGGGGGGACAGGCTATCTCCTACAATGAGCAGTTCTTC; CDR3 protein: CSVEGGQAISYNEQFF; J gene: TRBJ2-1; clone size: NA; D gene: TRBD1; V gene: TRBV29-1
CDR3 DNA: TGTGCCAGCAGTTGGGACAGCATGAACACTGAAGCTTTCTTT; CDR3 protein: CASSWDSMNTEAFF; J gene: TRBJ1-1; clone size: many; D gene: TRBD1; V gene: TRBV27
CDR3 DNA: TGTGCCAGCAGCATAAGTATTGAAACAGGGATCTTT; CDR3 protein: CASSISIETGIF; J gene: TRBJ1-1; clone size: many; D gene: NA; V gene: TRBV7-9
CDR3 DNA: TGTGCCAGCAGCTTAGTAGGGCCGCCAGCCGGGGAGCTGTTTTTT; CDR3 protein: CASSLVGPPAGELFF; J gene: TRBJ2-2; clone size: NA; D gene: NA; V gene: TRBV11-2
CDR3 DNA: TGTGCCAGCAGCCATTGGGACATTCGGGGCACTGAAGCTTTCTTT; CDR3 protein: CASSHWDIRGTEAFF; J gene: TRBJ1-1; clone size: NA; D gene: NA; V gene: TRBV3-1
CDR3 DNA: TGTGCCAGCAGTCGCAACTCACCTAGCGGGGTCCACGAGCAGTACTTC; CDR3 protein: CASSRNSPSGVHEQYF; J gene: TRBJ2-7; clone size: few; D gene: TRBD2; V gene: TRBV6-2/TRBV6-3
CDR3 DNA: TGTGCCAGCACTACCTGGGGGGTAGACACTGAAGCTTTCTTT; CDR3 protein: CASTTWGVDTEAFF; J gene: TRBJ1-1; clone size: many; D gene: NA; V gene: TRBV11-2
CDR3 DNA: TGTGCCAGCAGTGAATGGGGGGGCTTTGGGGAGACCCAGTACTTC; CDR3 protein: CASSEWGGFGETQYF; J gene: TRBJ2-5; clone size: few; D gene: NA; V gene: TRBV25-1
CDR3 DNA: TGTGCCAGCAGCCTACTAGCTAGCGGGGGCGGAGGGGAGACCCAGTACTTC; CDR3 protein: CASSLLASGGGGETQYF; J gene: TRBJ2-5; clone size: NA; D gene: TRBD2; V gene: TRBV3-1
CDR3 DNA: TGTGCCAGCAGCGTATCCCCCCACTATGGCTACACCTTC; CDR3 protein: CASSVSPHYGYTF; J gene: TRBJ1-2; clone size: few; D gene: NA; V gene: TRBV9
CDR3 DNA: TGCAGTGCTAGAGAGGACAGGGGACGAAGACTGAACACTGAAGCTTTCTTT; CDR3 protein: CSAREDRGRRLNTEAFF; J gene: TRBJ1-1; clone size: few; D gene: TRBD1; V gene: TRBV20-1
CDR3 DNA: TGTGCCAGCGGGCGGGACGGGAGCTCCTACGAGCAGTACTTC; CDR3 protein: CASGRDGSSYEQYF; J gene: TRBJ2-7; clone size: few; D gene: NA; V gene: TRBV6-6
CDR3 DNA: TGTGCCAGTACCCGAGTGGGGAACACCGGGGAGCTGTTTTTT; CDR3 protein: CASTRVGNTGELFF; J gene: TRBJ2-2; clone size: NA; D gene: NA; V gene: TRBV19
CDR3 DNA: TGTGCCAGCCAGGGAGGTCTTTCCTATGGCTACACCTTC; CDR3 protein: CASQGGLSYGYTF; J gene: TRBJ1-2; clone size: many; D gene: NA; V gene: TRBV7-2
CDR3 DNA: TGTGCCAGCAGCTCCCCCGGGGGGGCGAACACTGAAGCTTTCTTT; CDR3 protein: CASSSPGGANTEAFF; J gene: TRBJ1-1; clone size: NA; D gene: NA; V gene: TRBV7-9
CDR3 DNA: TGTGCCAGCAGTTATGACTTAGCCTACGAGCAGTACTTC; CDR3 protein: CASSYDLAYEQYF; J gene: TRBJ2-7; clone size: many; D gene: NA; V gene: TRBV6-2/TRBV6-3
CDR3 DNA: TGTGCCAGCAAAAGTACCGGGGCAGAGACCCAGTACTTC; CDR3 protein: CASKSTGAETQYF; J gene: TRBJ2-5; clone size: NA; D gene: NA; V gene: TRBV12-3/TRBV12-4
CDR3 DNA: TGTGCCAGCAGTGAGGGGGGCCCCGACCAGGAAAAACTGTTTTTT; CDR3 protein: CASSEGGPDQEKLFF; J gene: TRBJ1-4; clone size: NA; D gene: NA; V gene: TRBV12-3/TRBV12-4
CDR3 DNA: TGTGCCAGCAGCCCCCAACGGAGTAGCGGGGGGGGTACGCAGTATTTT; CDR3 protein: CASSPQRSSGGGTQYF; J gene: TRBJ2-3; clone size: many; D gene: TRBD2; V gene: TRBV7-2
CDR3 DNA: TGTGCCAGCAGTGAAAGAGTAGGGGGAGAGACCCAGTACTTC; CDR3 protein: CASSERVGGETQYF; J gene: TRBJ2-5; clone size: few; D gene: NA; V gene: TRBV2
CDR3 DNA: TGTGCCAGCAGTTCCTTAGACCCCCCGGGGGAGACCCAGTACTTC; CDR3 protein: CASSSLDPPGETQYF; J gene: TRBJ2-5; clone size: many; D gene: NA; V gene: TRBV28
CDR3 DNA: TGTGCCAGCAGCCTTACAGGGGGGGGCCATCAGCCCCAGCATTTT; CDR3 protein: CASSLTGGGHQPQHF; J gene: TRBJ1-5; clone size: many; D gene: TRBD1; V gene: TRBV7-9
CDR3 DNA: TGCGCCAGCAGCACCGAGACAGGGATAGACGGCTACACCTTC; CDR3 protein: CASSTETGIDGYTF; J gene: TRBJ1-2; clone size: many; D gene: TRBD1; V gene: TRBV5-1
CDR3 DNA: TGCAGCGTTGAGAGCGGCGGGGAGACCCAGTACTTC; CDR3 protein: CSVESGGETQYF; J gene: TRBJ2-5; clone size: NA; D gene: NA; V gene: TRBV29-1